The 11 T cell receptor beta chains reported below all come from one sample, sequenced in a study of CD8+ T cells in alopecia areata. RNA was extracted and reverse transcribed into cDNA as the sequencing template. Sequencing used immunoSEQ multiplex PCR; TCRdb keeps in-frame clones, though not all of them. Among about 180,000 clones listed, around 71% were seen once. Specimen: CD8+ T cells sorted from blood, collected at week 0. All receptors derive from a human donor with alopecia areata.

The chain employs TRBV4-2 and TRBJ1-2, with D perhaps TRBD1 (5 bases). Trimming took off 3 bases at V and 8 bases at J, with 10 bases between the two ends. Germline V lookup: CDR1 LGHNA, CDR2 YNFKEQ. The CDR3 is made up of 12 amino acids. In DNA, the CDR3 is TGTGCCAGCAGCCACTCGACAGTGGGCTACACCTTC. It translates to CASSHSTVGYTF.

Note on this clone: Additional DNA sequences in this sample encode the identical CDR3. CDR3 sequence (DNA): TGCGCCAGCAGCCAAGGTGGGAATGAGCAGTTCTTC. The encoded protein is CASSQGGNEQFF. This chain uses TRBV4-1 with TRBJ2-1, with D uncertain. The CDR3 has 12 amino acids. The V and J ends lost 1 base and 7 bases respectively, with 5 bases between them. Looked up from germline, CDR1 is MGHRA and CDR2 is YSYEKL.

The chain couples TRBV6-5 to TRBJ2-2; D may be TRBD1 or TRBD2 (5 bases each). Germline loops: CDR1 MNHEY, CDR2 SVGAGI. The CDR3 runs to 14 residues. V lost 6 bases and J lost 11, with 19 bases in between. The CDR3: CASRPRGRAFELFF. The CDR3 DNA follows: TGTGCCAGCAGGCCCCGGGGCAGGGCTTTTGAGCTGTTTTTT.

This sequence joins TRBV15 and TRBJ1-5; TRBD1 might be the D (6 bases). V was cut by 4 bases and J by 3 bases, with 13 bases left in between. CDR1 is LNHNV and CDR2 is YYDKDF in the germline V gene (reference sequence). CDR3 length: 15 amino acids. CDR3 sequence reads: CATSKLTGNNQPQHF. CDR3 DNA sequence: TGTGCCACCAGCAAACTTACAGGGAACAATCAGCCCCAGCATTTT.

There are a few counts of this clone. This chain joins TRBV29-1 and TRBJ1-1, with TRBD1 matching 7 bases. Germline trimming cut 3 bases from V and 3 bases from J; bases unmatched to any gene: 10. This CDR3 comprises 15 residues. Germline V lookup: CDR1 SQVTM, CDR2 ANQGSEA. DNA for the CDR3: TGCAGCGTTGAGAGCCAGGGGGGTTGGGACACTGAAGCTTTCTTT. Encoded protein: CSVESQGGWDTEAFF.

The rearrangement links TRBV27 to TRBJ1-1, with a tentative D call TRBD1 (5 bases). This CDR3 has 16 residues. V was cut by 0 bases and J by 7 bases, with 18 bases left in between. Germline CDR1 is MNHEY and CDR2 is SMNVEV (reference sequence). The CDR3 reads CASSLSSADPDSEAFF. DNA of the CDR3: TGTGCCAGCAGTTTATCGTCGGCTGACCCCGACAGTGAAGCTTTCTTT.

This clone was seen a few times. The chain couples TRBV25-1 to TRBJ2-2, with D uncertain. CDR1 and CDR2 (germline): MGHDK, SYGVNS. The CDR3 is 12 residues long. The germline V and J ends were trimmed by 6 bases and 6 bases, with 8 bases remaining between them. The CDR3: CASSVAAGELFF. The CDR3 nucleotides read TGTGCCAGCAGCGTCGCGGCCGGGGAGCTGTTTTTT.

The gene calls are TRBV7-9 and TRBJ2-6; D uncertain. V was clipped by 4 bases and J by 2 bases, with 12 bases between them. Germline V gene data show CDR1 as SEHNR and CDR2 as FQNEAQ (reference sequence). CDR3 length: 16 residues. This CDR3 reads CASSSPYGAGANVLTF. CDR3 DNA sequence: TGTGCCAGCAGCTCCCCTTACGGAGCTGGGGCCAACGTCCTGACTTTC.

This clone was picked up many times. J is TRBJ2-7 and V is TRBV20-1; D uncertain. V was clipped by 5 bases and J by 3 bases, with 8 bases between them. Germline CDR1 reads DFQATT; CDR2 reads SNEGSKA (reference sequence). This CDR3 comprises 11 residues. CDR3 protein: CSARSVYEQYF. DNA for the CDR3: TGCAGTGCTCGATCGGTCTACGAGCAGTACTTC.

This chain connects TRBV10-2 to TRBJ1-2, with D maybe TRBD1 (5 bases). V shed 0 bases and J shed 6 bases, with 14 bases lying between them. The germline V gene has CDR1 WSHSY and CDR2 SAAADI. The CDR3 has 15 residues. The CDR3 is CASSESNSAGNGYTF. DNA of the CDR3: TGCGCCAGCAGTGAGTCGAATTCCGCAGGGAATGGCTACACCTTC.

Only one count was recorded for this clone. The CDR3 sequence: CASSFGTDTQYF. In DNA, the CDR3 is TGTGCCAGCAGCTTTGGCACAGATACGCAGTATTTT. The chain joins TRBV13 to TRBJ2-3; no clear D gene. This CDR3 spans 12 amino acids. Germline V gene sequence: CDR1 PRHDT, CDR2 FYEKMQ (reference sequence). Trimming cost V 3 bases and J 1 base, with 2 bases left between them.